This TCR beta chain was identified in a study of shared clonotypes between healthy human individuals. The overall study: The study enrolled two women and three men aged 18 to 49. Points from the study as a whole: Researchers found naive subsets generally carried larger estimated richness than memory subsets. Deeper or shallower sequencing was expected to change how clonotypes are shared among donors.

The germline gives CDR1 MDHEN, CDR2 SYDVKM. The CDR3 has 17 amino acids. The trim removed 3 bases at V and 6 bases at J, leaving 11 bases unmatched. On this clone itself: Its cognate antigen is unknown.

Original methodology: Filtering of immunoSEQ junctional sequences could not match full-length read filtering. Only in-frame clones appear in the TCRdb table, and some are missing; sequencing was by immunoSEQ multiplex PCR. Clonal size and the V and J genes are those of that table, whereas D and trimming came from the DNA. This table has a few hundred thousand clones, about 97% appearing once. The J gene is TRBJ2-1, the V gene TRBV28, with 10 bases matching TRBD2. The sample was naive CD4+ T cells sorted from blood. Subset noted: CD45RA+ positively selected. The sequence was collected from a woman in her thirties in good health. DNA for the CDR3: TGTGCCAGCAGTTTCGACCCAGCGGGAGGGCCAACCAATGAGCAGTTCTTC. Its protein is CASSFDPAGGPTNEQFF.